This entry features one T cell receptor (beta chain) sequence. The antigen is not known. With a J-beta primer mix and a sample-barcoded 5' primer, a second PCR ran about 7 to 12 cycles. MiXCR, run by TCRdb on the 5' RACE reads, gives a single entry per CDR3 protein. The sample has hundreds of thousands of distinct CDR3 sequences; around 25% are singletons. This specimen comes from a study of blood T cells in healthy people across ages. Whole-study results and caveats: It was not known whether donors were CMV positive (a possible confounder of expanded clonotype changes).

V was cut by 2 bases and J by 6 bases, with 5 bases left in between. The CDR3 runs to 11 residues. Germline values: CDR1 MNHEY, CDR2 SVGAGI. These same records also appear under a second study, on T cells of mothers and their children. From that study: Three healthy Caucasian mothers, along with their six children, were the donors.

Sequenced sample: blood. The V gene is TRBV6-5, the J gene TRBJ2-7; the D is unclear. The source is a boy younger than 18 in good health. Written as DNA, the CDR3 is TGTGCCAGCAGTTACAAATCCGAGCAGTACTTC. This translates into CASSYKSEQYF.